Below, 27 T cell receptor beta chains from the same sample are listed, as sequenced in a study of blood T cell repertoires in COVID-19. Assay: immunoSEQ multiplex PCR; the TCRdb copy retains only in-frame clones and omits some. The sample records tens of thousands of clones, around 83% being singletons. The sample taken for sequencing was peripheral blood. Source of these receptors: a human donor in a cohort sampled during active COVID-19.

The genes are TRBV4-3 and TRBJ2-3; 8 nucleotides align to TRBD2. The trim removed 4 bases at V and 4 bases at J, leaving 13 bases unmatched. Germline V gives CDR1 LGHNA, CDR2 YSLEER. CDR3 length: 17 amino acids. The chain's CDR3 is CASSPEPGGRFADTQYF. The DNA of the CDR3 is TGCGCCAGCAGCCCCGAACCGGGCGGGAGGTTCGCAGATACGCAGTATTTT.

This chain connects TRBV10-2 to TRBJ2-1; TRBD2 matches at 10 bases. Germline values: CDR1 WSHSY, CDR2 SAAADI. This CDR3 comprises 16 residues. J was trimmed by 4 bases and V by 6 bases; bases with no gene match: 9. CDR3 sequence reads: CASRASGSGGYNEQFF. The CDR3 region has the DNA TGCGCCAGCAGGGCTAGCGGGAGTGGGGGGTACAATGAGCAGTTCTTC.

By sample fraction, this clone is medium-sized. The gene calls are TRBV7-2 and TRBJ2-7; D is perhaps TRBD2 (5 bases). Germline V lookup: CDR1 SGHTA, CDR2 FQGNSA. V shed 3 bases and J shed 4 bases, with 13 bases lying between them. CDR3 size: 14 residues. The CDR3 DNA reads TGTGCCAGCAGCTTCACCGGGGATTTTTACGAGCAGTACTTC. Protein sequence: CASSFTGDFYEQYF.

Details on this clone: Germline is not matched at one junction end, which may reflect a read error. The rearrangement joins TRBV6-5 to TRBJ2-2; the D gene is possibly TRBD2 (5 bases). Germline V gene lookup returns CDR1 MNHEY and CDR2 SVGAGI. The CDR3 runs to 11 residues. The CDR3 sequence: CASRTTEELFF. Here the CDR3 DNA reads TGTGCCAGTCGGACCACGGAGGAGCTATTTTTT.

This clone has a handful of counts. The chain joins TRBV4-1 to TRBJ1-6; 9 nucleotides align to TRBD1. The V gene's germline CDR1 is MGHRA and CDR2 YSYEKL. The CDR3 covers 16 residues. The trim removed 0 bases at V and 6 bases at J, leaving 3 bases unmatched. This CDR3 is CASSQERGQGNSPLHF. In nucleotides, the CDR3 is TGCGCCAGCAGCCAAGAAAGGGGACAGGGTAATTCACCCCTCCACTTT.

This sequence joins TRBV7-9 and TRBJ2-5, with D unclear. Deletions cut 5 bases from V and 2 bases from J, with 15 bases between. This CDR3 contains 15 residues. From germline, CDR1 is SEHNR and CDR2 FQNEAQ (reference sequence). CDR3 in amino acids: CASSPGWVGQETQYF. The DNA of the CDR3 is TGTGCCAGCAGCCCCGGGTGGGTTGGGCAAGAGACCCAGTACTTC.

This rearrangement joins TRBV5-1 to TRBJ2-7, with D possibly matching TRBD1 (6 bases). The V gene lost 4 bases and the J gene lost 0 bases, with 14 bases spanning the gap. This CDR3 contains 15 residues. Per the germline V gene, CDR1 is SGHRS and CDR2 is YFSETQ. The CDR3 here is CASSAKTGTSYEQYF. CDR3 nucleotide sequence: TGCGCCAGCAGCGCAAAAACAGGGACCTCCTACGAGCAGTACTTC.

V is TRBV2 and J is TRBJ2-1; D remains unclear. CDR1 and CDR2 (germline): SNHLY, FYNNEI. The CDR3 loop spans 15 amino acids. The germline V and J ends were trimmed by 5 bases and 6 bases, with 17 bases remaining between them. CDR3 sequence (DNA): TGTGCCAGCAGTAGCGTGGTCCTGACCGGCAATGAGCAGTTCTTC. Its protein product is CASSSVVLTGNEQFF. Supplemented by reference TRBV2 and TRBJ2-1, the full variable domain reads EPEVTQTPSHQVTQMGQEVILRCVPISNHLYFYWYRQILGQKVEFLVSFYNNEISEKSEIFDDQFSVERPDGSNFTLKIRSTKLEDSAMYFCASSSVVLTGNEQFFGPGTRLTVL.

The CDR3, as DNA: TGTGCCAGCAGCTTCCGGGTTCCCCCCTACGAGCAGTACTTC. It codes for CASSFRVPPYEQYF. The genes are TRBV13 and TRBJ2-7; the D is unclear. Germline V CDR1 and CDR2: PRHDT, FYEKMQ (reference sequence). The CDR3 runs 14 residues. V was shortened by 3 bases and J by 2 bases, with 11 bases between the two germline ends. The full variable domain, completed using reference TRBV13 and TRBJ2-7, is AAGVIQSPRHLIKEKRETATLKCYPIPRHDTVYWYQQGPGQDPQFLISFYEKMQSDKGSIPDRFSAQQFSDYHSELNMSSLELGDSALYFCASSFRVPPYEQYFGPGTRLTVT.

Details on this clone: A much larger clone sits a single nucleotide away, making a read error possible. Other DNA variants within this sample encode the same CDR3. The CDR3 here is CASSIGGNTEAFF. The CDR3 DNA sequence: TGTGCCAGTAGTATAGGAGGGAACACTGAAGCTTTCTTT. V and J are TRBV19 and TRBJ1-1, with D hard to call. Germline lookup yields CDR1 LNHDA and CDR2 SQIVND (reference sequence). CDR3 length: 13 residues. The V end lost 1 base, the J end lost 1 base, and 4 bases lay between the germline ends.

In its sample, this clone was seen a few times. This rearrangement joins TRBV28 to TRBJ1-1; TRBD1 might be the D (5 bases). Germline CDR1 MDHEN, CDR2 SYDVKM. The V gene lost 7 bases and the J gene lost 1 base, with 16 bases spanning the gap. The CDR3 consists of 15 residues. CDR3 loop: CASTKQGGGNTEAFF. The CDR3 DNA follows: TGTGCCAGCACAAAACAAGGCGGGGGGAACACTGAAGCTTTCTTT.

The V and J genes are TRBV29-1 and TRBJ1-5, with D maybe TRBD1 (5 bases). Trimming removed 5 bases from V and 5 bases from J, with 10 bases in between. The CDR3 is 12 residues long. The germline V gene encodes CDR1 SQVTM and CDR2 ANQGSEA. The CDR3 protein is CSVREGDQPQHF. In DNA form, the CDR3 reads TGCAGCGTTAGAGAAGGGGATCAGCCCCAGCATTTT.

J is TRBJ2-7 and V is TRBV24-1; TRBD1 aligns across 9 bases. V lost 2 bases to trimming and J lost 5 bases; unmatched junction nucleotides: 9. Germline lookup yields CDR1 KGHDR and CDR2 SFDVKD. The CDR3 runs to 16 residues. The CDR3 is CATSDSGTGRIHEQYF. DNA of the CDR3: TGTGCCACCAGTGATTCCGGGACAGGGAGGATCCACGAGCAGTACTTC.

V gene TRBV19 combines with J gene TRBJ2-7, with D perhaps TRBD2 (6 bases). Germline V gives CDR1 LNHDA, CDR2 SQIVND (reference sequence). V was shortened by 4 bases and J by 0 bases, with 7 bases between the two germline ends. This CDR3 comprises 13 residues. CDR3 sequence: CASSTDYSYEQYF. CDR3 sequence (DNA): TGTGCCAGTAGTACGGACTACTCCTACGAGCAGTACTTC.

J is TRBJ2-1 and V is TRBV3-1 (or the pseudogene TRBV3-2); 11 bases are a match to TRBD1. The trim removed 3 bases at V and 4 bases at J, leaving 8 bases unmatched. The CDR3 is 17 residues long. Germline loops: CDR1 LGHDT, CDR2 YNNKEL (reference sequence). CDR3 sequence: CASSQGGQGAQYNEQFF. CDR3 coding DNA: TGTGCCAGCAGCCAGGGTGGACAGGGGGCGCAATACAATGAGCAGTTCTTC.

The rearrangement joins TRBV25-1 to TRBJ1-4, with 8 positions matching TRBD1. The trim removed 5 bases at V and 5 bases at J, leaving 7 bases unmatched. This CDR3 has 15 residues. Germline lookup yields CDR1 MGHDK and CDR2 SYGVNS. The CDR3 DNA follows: TGTGCCAGCAGTTCGCGGACAGGGCCGAATGAAAAACTGTTTTTT. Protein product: CASSSRTGPNEKLFF.

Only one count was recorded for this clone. CDR3 nucleotides: TGTGCCAGCAGGGCGGGGCAAGAGACCCAGTACTTC. This encodes CASRAGQETQYF. V gene TRBV12-3 or TRBV12-4 combines with J gene TRBJ2-5; D is possibly TRBD2 (6 bases). This CDR3 comprises 12 residues. Trimming pared 6 bases from V and 2 bases from J, leaving 7 bases between.

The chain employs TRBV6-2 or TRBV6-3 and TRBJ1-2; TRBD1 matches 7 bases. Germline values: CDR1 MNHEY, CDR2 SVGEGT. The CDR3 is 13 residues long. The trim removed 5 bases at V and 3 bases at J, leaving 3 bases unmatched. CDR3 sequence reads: CASSRDSHYGYTF. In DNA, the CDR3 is TGTGCCAGCAGTCGGGACAGCCACTATGGCTACACCTTC.

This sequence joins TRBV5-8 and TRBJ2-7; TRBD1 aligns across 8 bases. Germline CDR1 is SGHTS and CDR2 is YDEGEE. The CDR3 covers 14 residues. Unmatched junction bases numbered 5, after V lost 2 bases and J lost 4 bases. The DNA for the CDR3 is TGTGCCAGCAGCTTAACCCAGGGGGCTTACGAGCAGTACTTC. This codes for CASSLTQGAYEQYF.

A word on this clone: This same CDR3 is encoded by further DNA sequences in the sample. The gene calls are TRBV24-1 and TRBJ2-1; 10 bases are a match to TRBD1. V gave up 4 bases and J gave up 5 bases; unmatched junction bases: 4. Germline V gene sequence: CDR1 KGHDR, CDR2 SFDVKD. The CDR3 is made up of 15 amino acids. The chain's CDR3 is CATSDAGTGDNEQFF. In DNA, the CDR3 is TGTGCCACCAGTGACGCCGGGACAGGGGACAATGAGCAGTTCTTC.

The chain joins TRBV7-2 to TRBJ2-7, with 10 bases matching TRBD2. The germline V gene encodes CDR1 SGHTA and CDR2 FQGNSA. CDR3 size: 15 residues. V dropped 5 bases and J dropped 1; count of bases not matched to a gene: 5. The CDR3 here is CASSGQAGGSYEQYF. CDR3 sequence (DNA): TGTGCCAGCAGCGGGCAAGCGGGAGGGTCCTACGAGCAGTACTTC.

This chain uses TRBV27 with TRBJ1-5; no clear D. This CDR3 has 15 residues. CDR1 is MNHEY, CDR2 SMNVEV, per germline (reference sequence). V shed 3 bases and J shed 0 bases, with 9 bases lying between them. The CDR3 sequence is CASSFRGNSNQPQHF. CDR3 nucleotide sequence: TGTGCCAGCAGTTTTCGCGGAAATAGCAATCAGCCCCAGCATTTT.

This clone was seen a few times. DNA for the CDR3: TGTGCCAGCAGTGACTCGGGGGAGTACACCGGGGAGCTGTTTTTT. Translation: CASSDSGEYTGELFF. The rearrangement links TRBV2 to TRBJ2-2; D perhaps matches TRBD2 (6 bases). The CDR3 is 15 amino acids. Trimming removed 3 bases from V and 3 bases from J, with 11 bases in between. Germline V gene data show CDR1 as SNHLY and CDR2 as FYNNEI.

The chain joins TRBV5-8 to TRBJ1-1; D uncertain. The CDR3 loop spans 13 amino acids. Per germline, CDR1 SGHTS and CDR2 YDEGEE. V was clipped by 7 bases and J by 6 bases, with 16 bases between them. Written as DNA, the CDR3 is TGTGCCAGCGAGAAGTCGGGTTCCCCTGAAGCTTTCTTT. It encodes CASEKSGSPEAFF.

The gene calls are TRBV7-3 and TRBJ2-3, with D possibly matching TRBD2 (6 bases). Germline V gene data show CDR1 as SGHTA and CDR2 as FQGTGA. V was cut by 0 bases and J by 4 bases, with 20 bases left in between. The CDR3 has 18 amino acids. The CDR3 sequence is CASSLTGWGTYLPDTQYF. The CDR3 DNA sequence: TGTGCCAGCAGCTTAACGGGTTGGGGGACTTATCTGCCAGATACGCAGTATTTT. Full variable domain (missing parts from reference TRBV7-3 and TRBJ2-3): GAGVSQTPSNKVTEKGKYVELRCDPISGHTALYWYRQSLGQGPEFLIYFQGTGAADDSGLPNDRFFAVRPEGSVSTLKIQRTERGDSAVYLCASSLTGWGTYLPDTQYFGPGTRLTVL.

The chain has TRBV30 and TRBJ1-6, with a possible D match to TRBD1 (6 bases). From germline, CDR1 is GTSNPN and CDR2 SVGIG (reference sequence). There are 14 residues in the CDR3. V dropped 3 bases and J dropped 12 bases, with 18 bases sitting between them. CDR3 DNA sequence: TGTGCCTGGAGACGCGACAGGTTAAACTTACCCCTCCACTTT. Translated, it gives CAWRRDRLNLPLHF.

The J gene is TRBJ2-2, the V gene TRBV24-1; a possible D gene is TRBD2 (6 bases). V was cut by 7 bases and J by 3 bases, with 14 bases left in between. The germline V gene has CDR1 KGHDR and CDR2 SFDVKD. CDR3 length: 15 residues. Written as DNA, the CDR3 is TGTGCCACCAGGGAGGGACCCTGGGACACCGGGGAGCTGTTTTTT. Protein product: CATREGPWDTGELFF.